This note documents a single TCR beta chain sequence. The antigen is not known. This specimen comes from a study of shared clonotypes between healthy human individuals. Study details: The donor group consisted of a couple of women and a few men, aged 18 to 49. Whole-study results and caveats: Sharing across four donors was highest in naive CD4 (roughly 5%) and lowest in memory CD8 (approximately 0.4%). All-four-donor shared clonotypes had higher generation probabilities than non-shared clonotypes did.

In the source study's methods: With immunoSEQ giving junction-only sequences and no quality scores, filtering differed. Only in-frame clones appear in the TCRdb table, and some are missing; sequencing was by immunoSEQ multiplex PCR. For V, J and clone size, that table is used; D and trimming come from the DNA. This table holds hundreds of thousands of clones, approximately 95% found once. Naive CD8 populations comprised CD45RO-negative cells positively selected for CCR7, excluding terminally differentiated effector memory CD45RA+ cells. This CDR3 spans 12 amino acids. CDR1 and CDR2 from the germline V gene are SGDLS and YYNGEE. V gave up 1 base and J gave up 10 bases; unmatched junction bases: 3.

Specimen: naive CD8+ T cells sorted from blood. The chain is built from TRBV9 and TRBJ2-3; 7 bases line up with TRBD1. The sequence came from a woman aged 25 to 39 in good health. As DNA, the CDR3 is TGTGCCAGCAGCGTACGACAGGGCGCGCAGTATTTT. This sequence encodes CASSVRQGAQYF.